This T cell receptor (beta chain) stems from a study of OX40 agonist ivuxolimab in advanced cancers. Assay: immunoSEQ multiplex PCR; the TCRdb copy retains only in-frame clones and omits some. The profile shows 100,000 to 120,000 clones, around 93% of them singletons. Study findings and constraints: At doses 0.1 to 3.0 mg/kg, CD4+ and CD8+ clones expanded.

The CDR3 consists of 15 residues. Germline CDR1 and CDR2: MGHDK and SYGVNS. V shed 0 bases and J 5 bases; nucleotides not matched to a gene: 4. Autoimmune disease history or systemic immunosuppression led to patients being barred. With respect to this clone: The antigen is undetermined.

The genes are TRBV25-1 and TRBJ2-5, with TRBD1 matching 9 bases. The sample was CD4+ or CD8+ T cells sorted from blood, taken in a trial of the OX40 agonist ivuxolimab. The receptor was isolated from an adult with an advanced solid tumor such as melanoma, head and neck, liver or kidney cancer. The CDR3 loop reads CASSEYGGQGETQYF. CDR3 DNA sequence: TGTGCCAGCAGTGAATATGGGGGACAGGGTGAGACCCAGTACTTC.